This is a list of T cell receptor beta chains from one sample in a study of T cells in localized non-small cell lung cancer. Repertoires were generated with immunoSEQ multiplex PCR, while TCRdb's copy carries only in-frame clones and drops some. Of roughly 32,000 clones in the sample, approximately 91% are singletons; the top ten hold less than 5%. The input for sequencing was peripheral blood mononuclear cells, taken before any cancer treatment. These receptors were taken from a woman aged 35-75 years with stage III lung adenocarcinoma. Each CDR3 is given with its conserved first and last residue. Each record gives: V gene, D gene, J gene, CDR3 protein. A D gene is named only where the DNA matches it firmly.

TRBV18	NA	TRBJ2-2	CASPQGPNTGELFF
TRBV18	NA	TRBJ1-4	CASSRDLNEKLFF
TRBV19	NA	TRBJ2-4	CASSIRSALLAKNIQYF
TRBV9	NA	TRBJ2-1	CASSVATRNEQFF
TRBV7-6	TRBD2	TRBJ2-5	CASSTHGGTKTQYF
TRBV5-6	TRBD2	TRBJ2-3	CASSPGTSDTDTQYF
TRBV6-4	NA	TRBJ2-5	CASSPEPQETQYF
TRBV9	TRBD1	TRBJ2-5	CASRPGQGEQETQYF
TRBV11-2	NA	TRBJ2-7	CASSLATGVYEQYF
TRBV28	NA	TRBJ1-5	CASSPPGASNQPQHF
TRBV9	TRBD2	TRBJ2-1	CASSSPSGGSYNEQFF
TRBV5-1	NA	TRBJ1-3	CASSLGPTSGNTIYF
TRBV15	TRBD2	TRBJ2-5	CATSRGPPGGETQYF
TRBV10-1	NA	TRBJ1-1	CASSERRNTEAFF
TRBV4-3	NA	TRBJ2-5	CASSQELGETQYF
TRBV6-5	NA	TRBJ1-1	CASSYSSVEGRAFF
TRBV15	TRBD2	TRBJ2-5	CATSRFSGGEETQYF
TRBV4-1	TRBD1	TRBJ1-2	CASSQDQRGGQGTRGYTF
TRBV4-2	NA	TRBJ1-4	CASSQALGGPNEKLFF
TRBV7-2	NA	TRBJ2-1	CASSLVWQNEQFF
TRBV6-5	NA	TRBJ1-2	CASQTAVGAGYTF
TRBV7-3	TRBD1	TRBJ2-3	CASSLAPGQGTDTQYF
TRBV18	NA	TRBJ2-1	CASSPTTRRNEQFF
TRBV9	NA	TRBJ2-1	CASSGLHNEQFF
TRBV25-1	TRBD1	TRBJ2-2	CASSEQTGDSRELFF
TRBV6-5	NA	TRBJ2-1	CASTSGADYNEQFF
TRBV6-5	NA	TRBJ1-4	CASILTAGEKLFF
TRBV5-4	NA	TRBJ1-1	CASSFFISRTEAFF
TRBV7-9	NA	TRBJ2-1	CASSLDGVGYEQFF
TRBV4-2	NA	TRBJ1-2	CASSQDLPDFYGYTF
TRBV11-2	NA	TRBJ1-5	CASSVLEDGNYQPQHF
TRBV29-1	TRBD2	TRBJ2-1	CSVYTSGRGYNEQFF
TRBV7-2	TRBD1	TRBJ2-7	CASSLGPGTGGYEQYF
TRBV11-2	NA	TRBJ1-1	CASSLERQGSTEAFF
TRBV9	NA	TRBJ2-2	CASSSRADGELFF
TRBV28	NA	TRBJ2-3	CASTTPRGDTQYF
TRBV5-1	NA	TRBJ2-3	CASSLESMGDTQYF
TRBV30	TRBD2	TRBJ2-2	CAYREANTGELFF
TRBV29-1	NA	TRBJ2-7	CSVEISASEQYF
TRBV6-1	NA	TRBJ2-2	CASTDGVGDTGELFF